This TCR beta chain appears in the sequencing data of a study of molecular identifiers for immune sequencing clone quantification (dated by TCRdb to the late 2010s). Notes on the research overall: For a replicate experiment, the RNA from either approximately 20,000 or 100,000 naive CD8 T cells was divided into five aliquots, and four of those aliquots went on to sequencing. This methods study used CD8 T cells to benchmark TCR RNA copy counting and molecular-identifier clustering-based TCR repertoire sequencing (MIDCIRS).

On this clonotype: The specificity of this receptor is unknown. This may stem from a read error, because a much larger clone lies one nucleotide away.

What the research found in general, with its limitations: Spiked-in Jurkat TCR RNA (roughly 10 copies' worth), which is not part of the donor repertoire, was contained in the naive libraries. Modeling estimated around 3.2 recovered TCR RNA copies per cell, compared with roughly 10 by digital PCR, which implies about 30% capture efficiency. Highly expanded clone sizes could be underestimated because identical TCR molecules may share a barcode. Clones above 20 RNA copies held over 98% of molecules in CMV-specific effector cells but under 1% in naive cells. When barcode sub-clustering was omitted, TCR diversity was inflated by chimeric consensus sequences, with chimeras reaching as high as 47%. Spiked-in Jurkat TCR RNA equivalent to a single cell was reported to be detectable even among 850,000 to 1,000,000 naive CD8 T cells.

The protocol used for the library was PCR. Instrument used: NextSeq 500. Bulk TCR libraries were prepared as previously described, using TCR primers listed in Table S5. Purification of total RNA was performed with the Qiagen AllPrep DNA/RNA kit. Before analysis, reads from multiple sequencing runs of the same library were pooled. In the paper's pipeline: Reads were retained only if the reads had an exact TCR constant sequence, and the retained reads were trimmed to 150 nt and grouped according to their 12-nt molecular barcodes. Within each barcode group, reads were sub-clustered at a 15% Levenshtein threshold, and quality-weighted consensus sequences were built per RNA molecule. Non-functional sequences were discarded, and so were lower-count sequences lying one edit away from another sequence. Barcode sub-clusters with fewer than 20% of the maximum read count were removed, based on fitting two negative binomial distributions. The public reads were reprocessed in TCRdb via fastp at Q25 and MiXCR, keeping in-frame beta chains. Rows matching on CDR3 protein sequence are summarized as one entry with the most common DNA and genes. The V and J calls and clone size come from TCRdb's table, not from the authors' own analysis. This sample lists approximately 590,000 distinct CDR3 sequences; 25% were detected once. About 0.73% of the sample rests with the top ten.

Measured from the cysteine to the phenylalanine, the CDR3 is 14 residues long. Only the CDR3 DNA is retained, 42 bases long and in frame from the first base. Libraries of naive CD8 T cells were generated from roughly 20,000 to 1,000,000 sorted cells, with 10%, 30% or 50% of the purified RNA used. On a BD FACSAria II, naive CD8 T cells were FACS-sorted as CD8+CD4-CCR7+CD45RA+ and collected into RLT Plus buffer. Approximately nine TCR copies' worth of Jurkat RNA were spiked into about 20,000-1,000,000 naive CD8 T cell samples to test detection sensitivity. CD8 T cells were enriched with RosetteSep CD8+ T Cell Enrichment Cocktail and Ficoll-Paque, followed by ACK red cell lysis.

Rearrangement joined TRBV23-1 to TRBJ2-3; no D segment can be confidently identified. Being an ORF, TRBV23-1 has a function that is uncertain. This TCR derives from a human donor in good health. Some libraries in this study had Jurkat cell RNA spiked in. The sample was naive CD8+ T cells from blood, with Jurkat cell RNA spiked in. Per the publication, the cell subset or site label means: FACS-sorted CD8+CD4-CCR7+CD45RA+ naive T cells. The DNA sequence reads TGCGCCAGCAGTCAATCGAGGACCACAGCTACGCAGTATTTT. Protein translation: CASSQSRTTATQYF.